These T cell receptor beta chains were read from a single sample in a study of T cell responses to AZD1222 COVID-19 vaccine. The method was immunoSEQ multiplex PCR; TCRdb's version includes in-frame clones alone and lacks a portion of them. The table has 100,000 to 120,000 clones, roughly 90% seen once. The source was peripheral blood, collected 28 days after the second AZD1222 dose. Receptors originate from an adult who received the AZD1222 COVID-19 vaccine. Each CDR3 is given with its conserved first and last residue. A D gene is named only where the DNA matches it firmly. Clone size is stated in some rows and not others, as once, few, many or a class when expanded.

>-|-|TRBJ2-3|TRBV18
CASSRRARTSTDTQYF
TGTGCCAGCTCACGTCGAGCGCGGACTAGCACAGATACGCAGTATTTT
>-|-|TRBJ1-6|TRBV28
CASRLLDSPLHF
TGTGCCAGCAGGCTTCTTGATTCACCCCTCCACTTT
>once|-|TRBJ2-3|TRBV5-4
CASSLVTFGLTDTQYF
TGTGCCAGCAGCTTGGTAACTTTTGGACTTACAGATACGCAGTATTTT
>-|-|TRBJ1-3|TRBV7-2
CASSLGGAGNTIYF
TGTGCCAGCAGCTTAGGCGGGGCTGGAAACACCATATATTTT
>once|-|TRBJ1-2|TRBV5-1
CASSTGTRGVGYTF
TGCGCCAGCAGCACCGGGACGCGGGGGGTAGGCTACACCTTC
>few|-|TRBJ1-2|TRBV12-5
CASGTTIQGDYGYTF
TGTGCTAGTGGGACAACCATACAGGGCGACTATGGCTACACCTTC
>-|TRBD2|TRBJ2-7|TRBV11-2
CASSRGLAGRGPYEQYF
TGTGCCAGCAGCCGAGGACTAGCGGGCCGAGGCCCCTACGAGCAGTACTTC
>-|-|TRBJ2-1|TRBV11-2
CASSLEKGVGFF
TGTGCCAGCAGCTTAGAAAAGGGGGTGGGGTTCTTC
>-|-|TRBJ1-1|TRBV5-1
CASSSKGASLNTEAFF
TGCGCCAGCAGCTCAAAAGGGGCATCGTTGAACACTGAAGCTTTCTTT
>-|-|TRBJ1-1|TRBV7-9
CASSWDVTTEAFF
TGTGCCAGCAGTTGGGACGTAACGACTGAAGCTTTCTTT
>-|-|TRBJ1-1|TRBV10-3
CAISEDGGDTEAFF
TGTGCCATCAGTGAGGACGGAGGGGACACTGAAGCTTTCTTT
>-|-|TRBJ1-1|TRBV6-1
CASSERPEVGGAFF
TGTGCCAGCAGTGAAAGGCCTGAGGTGGGAGGCGCTTTCTTT
>-|-|TRBJ2-2|TRBV4-1
CASSQEAGRNTGELFF
TGCGCCAGCAGCCAAGAGGCCGGTCGTAACACCGGGGAGCTGTTTTTT
>-|-|TRBJ1-1|TRBV14
CASSPDRWNTEAFF
TGTGCCAGCAGCCCCGACAGGTGGAACACTGAAGCTTTCTTT
>-|-|TRBJ1-5|TRBV15
CATSRDPVQPQHF
TGTGCCACCAGCAGAGATCCCGTACAGCCCCAGCATTTT